A selection of T cell receptor beta chains follows, all from one sample in a study of CD8 T cells in ankylosing spondylitis. Using its own MiXCR run on the 5' RACE reads, TCRdb lists one record per CDR3 protein. The sample holds under 250,000 distinct CDR3 sequences, approximately 7.6% seen once. Sample: blood, either unsorted or a sorted T cell fraction (not recorded which). The receptors originated from a female donor with ankylosing spondylitis or in good health (not recorded which). CDR3s include the opening cysteine and the closing phenylalanine or tryptophan. Each record gives: V gene, J gene, clone size, D gene, CDR3 DNA, CDR3 protein. A D gene is named only where the DNA matches it firmly. The size of a clone is reported for some rows only, either as once, few or many, or as a class for expanded clones.

v_gene: TRBV29-1; j_gene: TRBJ2-3; abundance: many; d_gene: .; CDR3nt: TGCAGCGTTGCAGGGGGGGGCAGTACAGATACGCAGTATTTT; CDR3aa: CSVAGGGSTDTQYF
v_gene: TRBV6-5; j_gene: TRBJ2-1; abundance: few; d_gene: TRBD2; CDR3nt: TGTGCCAGCAGTCTCCAAGCGGGAACGGGCACGAATGAGCAGTTCTTC; CDR3aa: CASSLQAGTGTNEQFF
v_gene: TRBV7-9; j_gene: TRBJ2-1; abundance: few; d_gene: TRBD2; CDR3nt: TGTGCCAGCAGCTTAAGGTCCGGAGCGGGGAATGAGCAGTTCTTC; CDR3aa: CASSLRSGAGNEQFF
v_gene: TRBV29-1; j_gene: TRBJ2-5; abundance: many; d_gene: TRBD2; CDR3nt: TGCAGCGTTGAATGGGCGGGAGGACGGGAGACCCAGTACTTC; CDR3aa: CSVEWAGGRETQYF
v_gene: TRBV9; j_gene: TRBJ2-1; abundance: many; d_gene: TRBD2; CDR3nt: TGTGCCAGCAGCGTAGGGGCGGGAGGCTACAATGAGCAGTTCTTC; CDR3aa: CASSVGAGGYNEQFF
v_gene: TRBV12-3/TRBV12-4; j_gene: TRBJ1-4; abundance: many; d_gene: TRBD1; CDR3nt: TGTGCCAGCAGTTTCAGGGGGGGTGAAAAACTGTTTTTT; CDR3aa: CASSFRGGEKLFF
v_gene: TRBV20-1; j_gene: TRBJ2-3; abundance: many; d_gene: .; CDR3nt: TGCAGTGCTAGAGGGGCCGCCGGGCTCCGACTCAACACAGATACGCAGTATTTT; CDR3aa: CSARGAAGLRLNTDTQYF
v_gene: TRBV7-2; j_gene: TRBJ1-1; abundance: .; d_gene: .; CDR3nt: TGTGCCAGCAGCCTAGACGTGGCTATGAACACTGAAGCTTTCTTT; CDR3aa: CASSLDVAMNTEAFF
v_gene: TRBV7-6; j_gene: TRBJ2-5; abundance: many; d_gene: .; CDR3nt: TGTGCCAGCAGCGTAGGAGGTCTCCAAGAGACCCAGTACTTC; CDR3aa: CASSVGGLQETQYF
v_gene: TRBV4-3; j_gene: TRBJ2-1; abundance: few; d_gene: .; CDR3nt: TGCGCCAGCAGCCAAATTAGAGCCTACAATGAGCAGTTCTTC; CDR3aa: CASSQIRAYNEQFF
v_gene: TRBV24-1; j_gene: TRBJ2-1; abundance: many; d_gene: TRBD1; CDR3nt: TGTGCCACCAGTGCGACAGGGCAGGCCTACAATGAGCAGTTCTTC; CDR3aa: CATSATGQAYNEQFF
v_gene: TRBV27; j_gene: TRBJ2-5; abundance: many; d_gene: TRBD1; CDR3nt: TGTGCCAGCACCTCCCGGGACAGGGGGCTTGAGACCCAGTACTTC; CDR3aa: CASTSRDRGLETQYF
v_gene: TRBV20-1; j_gene: TRBJ1-1; abundance: many; d_gene: .; CDR3nt: TGCAGTGCTAGTCGGCCTCCCGGGGGCACTGAAGCTTTCTTT; CDR3aa: CSASRPPGGTEAFF
v_gene: TRBV29-1; j_gene: TRBJ2-3; abundance: many; d_gene: .; CDR3nt: TGCAGCGTTGAGCAGCCCCGGGGGAATACGCAGTATTTT; CDR3aa: CSVEQPRGNTQYF
v_gene: TRBV12-3/TRBV12-4; j_gene: TRBJ2-1; abundance: many; d_gene: TRBD2; CDR3nt: TGTGCCAGCAATCCGACTAGCGGGAGGGAAAATGAGCAGTTCTTC; CDR3aa: CASNPTSGRENEQFF
v_gene: TRBV7-6; j_gene: TRBJ2-6; abundance: many; d_gene: TRBD1; CDR3nt: TGTGCCAGCAGCTTGCGGGACAGGGTCCTCTCTGGGGCCAACGTCCTGACTTTC; CDR3aa: CASSLRDRVLSGANVLTF
v_gene: TRBV6-4; j_gene: TRBJ2-1; abundance: many; d_gene: TRBD1; CDR3nt: TGTGCCAGCAGTCGGTCGGGACAGGGTTCGAATGAGCAGTTCTTC; CDR3aa: CASSRSGQGSNEQFF
v_gene: TRBV12-3/TRBV12-4; j_gene: TRBJ1-4; abundance: many; d_gene: .; CDR3nt: TGTGCCAGCAGTCAGTCGGGAGCAACTAATGAAAAACTGTTTTTT; CDR3aa: CASSQSGATNEKLFF
v_gene: TRBV7-9; j_gene: TRBJ1-1; abundance: many; d_gene: .; CDR3nt: TGTGCCAGCAGCCCCGCGGAGTACGGAGCTTTCTTT; CDR3aa: CASSPAEYGAFF
v_gene: TRBV2; j_gene: TRBJ2-1; abundance: few; d_gene: .; CDR3nt: TGTGCCAGCAGTGAAGCGGGGGCGGGGGTCCGCCACTCCTACAATGAGCAGTTCTTC; CDR3aa: CASSEAGAGVRHSYNEQFF
v_gene: TRBV20-1; j_gene: TRBJ2-2; abundance: few; d_gene: .; CDR3nt: TGCAGTGCTCCGTATCCGGGTTCCCCCGGGGAGCTGTTTTTT; CDR3aa: CSAPYPGSPGELFF
v_gene: TRBV7-3; j_gene: TRBJ2-7; abundance: many; d_gene: TRBD2; CDR3nt: TGTGCCAGCAGCTTTACCAGCGGGAGTGCCGAGCAGTACTTC; CDR3aa: CASSFTSGSAEQYF
v_gene: TRBV20-1; j_gene: TRBJ2-5; abundance: few; d_gene: TRBD2; CDR3nt: TGCAGTGCTAGAGATCGGGGGGGCGACCAAGAGACCCAGTACTTC; CDR3aa: CSARDRGGDQETQYF